Listed here is a single TCR beta chain. The data stem from a study of blood T cell repertoires in COVID-19. TCRdb's table, derived via immunoSEQ multiplex PCR, lists solely in-frame clones and lacks some. The table lists fewer than 250,000 clones, around 86% of them singletons. CDR3 length equals 14 residues. Germline CDR1 reads LNHDA; CDR2 reads SQIVND (reference sequence). Trimming removed 6 bases at V and 5 bases at J, with 14 bases between. The sequenced sample was peripheral blood. The chain couples TRBV19 to TRBJ1-5, with D possibly matching TRBD1 (6 bases). The clonotype originates from a man in his 60s with acute or convalescent COVID-19. This CDR3 reads CASSPTGWDQPQHF. In DNA form, the CDR3 reads TGTGCCAGTAGCCCTACAGGGTGGGATCAGCCCCAGCATTTT.